This T cell receptor beta chain stems from a study of CD8 T cells in ankylosing spondylitis. Study results and caveats: Matched ankylosing spondylitis synovial fluid reportedly contained a significantly enriched population of disease-linked clones.

The authors made TCR beta libraries by quantitative 5'-RACE with molecular barcodes. A single record per CDR3 protein comes from TCRdb applying MiXCR to the 5' RACE reads. The data contain some 140,000 distinct CDR3 sequences, approximately 8.4% of them singletons. This clonotype has a count of ten or more. Its antigen is currently unknown. The sample taken for sequencing was synovial fluid, either unsorted or a sorted T cell fraction (not recorded which). The sequence was obtained from a male donor with ankylosing spondylitis.

The CDR3 reads CSVALNRGSAFF. CDR3 DNA sequence: TGCAGCGTTGCCCTAAACAGGGGTTCAGCTTTCTTT. This chain links TRBV29-1 with TRBJ1-1, with TRBD1 identical over 7 bases. Germline V gives CDR1 SQVTM, CDR2 ANQGSEA. With V trimmed by 4 bases and J by 10 bases, 9 bases remained unmatched. This CDR3 region has 12 residues.